The source of this T cell receptor beta chain is a study of beta chain features in type 1 diabetes. Study-level points and caveats: When Type 1 diabetes patients were examined, their TCRB CDR3s proved moderately but significantly shorter in all four CD4+ subsets.

The CDR3 runs 17 residues. The V gene's germline CDR1 is MGHRA and CDR2 YSYEKL. The V gene end was trimmed by 0 bases and the J gene end by 2 bases; junction bases not matched to a gene: 6. This clone was detected a few times. Its specificity is not known. Reverse transcription of all isolated RNA meant that expressed TCRB transcripts were sequenced. Sequencing was performed with immunoSEQ multiplex PCR; in TCRdb, only in-frame clones are kept and a portion is missing. The table records roughly 260,000 clones, about 11% of them present only once. Sequencing was done on a sample of naive CD4+ T cells from blood. The chain uses TRBV4-1 and TRBJ2-2; 7 bases are shared with TRBD2. The TCR was taken from a man younger than 45 with type 1 diabetes. In DNA form, the CDR3 reads TGCGCCAGCAGCCAAGATGGGCTAGCGGTAAACACCGGGGAGCTGTTTTTT. Translated, it gives CASSQDGLAVNTGELFF.